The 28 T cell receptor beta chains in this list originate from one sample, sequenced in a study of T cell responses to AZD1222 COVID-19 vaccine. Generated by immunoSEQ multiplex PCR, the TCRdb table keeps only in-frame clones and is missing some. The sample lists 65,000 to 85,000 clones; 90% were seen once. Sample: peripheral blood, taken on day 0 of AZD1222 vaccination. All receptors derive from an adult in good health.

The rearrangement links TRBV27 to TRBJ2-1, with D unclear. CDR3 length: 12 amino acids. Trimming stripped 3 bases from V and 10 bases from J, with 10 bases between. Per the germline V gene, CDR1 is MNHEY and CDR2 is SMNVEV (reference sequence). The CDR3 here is CASSFSLGEQFF. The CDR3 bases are TGTGCCAGCAGTTTTTCGTTGGGAGAGCAGTTCTTC.

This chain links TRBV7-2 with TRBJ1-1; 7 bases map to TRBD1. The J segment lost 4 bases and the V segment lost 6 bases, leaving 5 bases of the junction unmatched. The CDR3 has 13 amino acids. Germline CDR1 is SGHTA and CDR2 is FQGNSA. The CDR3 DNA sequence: TGTGCCAGCAGATTTACAGGGGTCACTGAAGCTTTCTTT. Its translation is CASRFTGVTEAFF.

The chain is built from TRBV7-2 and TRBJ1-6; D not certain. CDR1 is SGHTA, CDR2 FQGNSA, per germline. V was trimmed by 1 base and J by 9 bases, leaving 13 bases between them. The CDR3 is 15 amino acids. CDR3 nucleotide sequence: TGTGCCAGCAGCTTAGAGGGCAGCCGAAGTTCACCCCTCCACTTT. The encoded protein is CASSLEGSRSSPLHF.

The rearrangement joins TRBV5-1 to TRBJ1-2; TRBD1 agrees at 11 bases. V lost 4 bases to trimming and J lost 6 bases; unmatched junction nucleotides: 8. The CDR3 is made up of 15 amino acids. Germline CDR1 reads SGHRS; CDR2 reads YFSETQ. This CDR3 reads CASSPRTGGYNGYTF. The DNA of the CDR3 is TGCGCCAGCAGCCCCCGGACAGGGGGCTATAATGGCTACACCTTC.

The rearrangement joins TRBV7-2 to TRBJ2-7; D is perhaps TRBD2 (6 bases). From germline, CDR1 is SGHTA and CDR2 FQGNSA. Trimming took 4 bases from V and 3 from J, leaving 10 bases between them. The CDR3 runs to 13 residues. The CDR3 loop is CASSWTGGYEQYF. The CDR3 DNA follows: TGTGCCAGCAGCTGGACCGGGGGCTACGAGCAGTACTTC.

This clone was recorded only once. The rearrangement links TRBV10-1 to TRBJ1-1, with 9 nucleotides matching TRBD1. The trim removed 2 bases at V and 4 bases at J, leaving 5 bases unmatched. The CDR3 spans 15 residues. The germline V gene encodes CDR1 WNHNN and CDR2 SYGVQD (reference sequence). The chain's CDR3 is CASSEGSTGGTEAFF. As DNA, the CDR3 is TGCGCCAGCAGTGAGGGGTCGACAGGGGGCACTGAAGCTTTCTTT.

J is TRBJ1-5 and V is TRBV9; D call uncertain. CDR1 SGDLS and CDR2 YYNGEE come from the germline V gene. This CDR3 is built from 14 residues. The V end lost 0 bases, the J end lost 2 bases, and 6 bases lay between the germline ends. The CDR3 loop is CASSVEGGNQPQHF. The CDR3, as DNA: TGTGCCAGCAGCGTAGAAGGCGGCAATCAGCCCCAGCATTTT.

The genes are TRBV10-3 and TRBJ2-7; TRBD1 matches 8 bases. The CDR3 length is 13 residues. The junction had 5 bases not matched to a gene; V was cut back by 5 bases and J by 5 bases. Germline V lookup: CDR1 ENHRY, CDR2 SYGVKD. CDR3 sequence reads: CAISQDRDDEQYF. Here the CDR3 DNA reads TGTGCCATCAGTCAGGACAGGGACGACGAGCAGTACTTC.

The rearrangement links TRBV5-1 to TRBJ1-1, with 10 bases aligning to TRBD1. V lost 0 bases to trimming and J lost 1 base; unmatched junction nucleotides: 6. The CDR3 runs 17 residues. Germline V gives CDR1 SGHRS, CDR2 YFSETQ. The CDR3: CASSLGRTGGGNTEAFF. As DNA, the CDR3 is TGCGCCAGCAGCTTGGGGAGGACAGGGGGAGGGAACACTGAAGCTTTCTTT.

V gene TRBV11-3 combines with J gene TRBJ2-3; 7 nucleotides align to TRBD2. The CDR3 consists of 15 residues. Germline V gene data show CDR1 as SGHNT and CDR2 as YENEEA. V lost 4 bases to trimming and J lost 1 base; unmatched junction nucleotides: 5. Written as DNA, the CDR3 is TGTGCCAGCAGCTATGGGGGGGAGCGCACAGATACGCAGTATTTT. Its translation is CASSYGGERTDTQYF.

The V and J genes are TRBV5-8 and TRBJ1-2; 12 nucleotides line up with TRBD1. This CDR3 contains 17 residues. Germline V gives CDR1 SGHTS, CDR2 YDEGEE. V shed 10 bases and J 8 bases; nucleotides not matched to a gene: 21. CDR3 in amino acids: CAAAQRDRGRGGGGYTF. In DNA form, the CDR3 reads TGTGCCGCTGCGCAACGGGACAGGGGGCGCGGAGGTGGAGGCTACACCTTC.

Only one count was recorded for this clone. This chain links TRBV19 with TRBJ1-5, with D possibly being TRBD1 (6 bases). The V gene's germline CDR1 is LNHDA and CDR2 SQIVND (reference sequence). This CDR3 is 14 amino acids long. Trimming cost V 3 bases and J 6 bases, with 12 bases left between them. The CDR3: CASSIWGAAQPQHF. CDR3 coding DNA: TGTGCCAGTAGTATCTGGGGGGCCGCTCAGCCCCAGCATTTT.

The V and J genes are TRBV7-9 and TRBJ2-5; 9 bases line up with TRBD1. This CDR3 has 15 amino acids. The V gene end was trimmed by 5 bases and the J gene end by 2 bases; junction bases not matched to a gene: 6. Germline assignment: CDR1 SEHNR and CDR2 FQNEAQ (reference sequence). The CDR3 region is CASSVRDREQETQYF. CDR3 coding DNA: TGTGCCAGCAGCGTTCGGGACAGGGAACAAGAGACCCAGTACTTC.

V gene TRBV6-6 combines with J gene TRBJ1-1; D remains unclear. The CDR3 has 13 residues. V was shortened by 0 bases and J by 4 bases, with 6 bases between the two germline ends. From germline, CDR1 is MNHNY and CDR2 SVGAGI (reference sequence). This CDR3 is CASSYSISTEAFF. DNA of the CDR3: TGTGCCAGCAGTTACTCGATTAGCACTGAAGCTTTCTTT.

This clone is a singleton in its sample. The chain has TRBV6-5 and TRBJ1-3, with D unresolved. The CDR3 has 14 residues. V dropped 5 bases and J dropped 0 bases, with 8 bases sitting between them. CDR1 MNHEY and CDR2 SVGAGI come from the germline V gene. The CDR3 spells CASSPTYSGNTIYF. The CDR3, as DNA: TGTGCCAGCAGTCCCACTTACTCTGGAAACACCATATATTTT.

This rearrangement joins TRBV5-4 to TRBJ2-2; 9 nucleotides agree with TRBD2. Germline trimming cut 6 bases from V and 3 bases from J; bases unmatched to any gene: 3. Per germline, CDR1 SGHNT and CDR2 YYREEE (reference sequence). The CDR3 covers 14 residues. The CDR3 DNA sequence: TGTGCCAGCAACCTAGCGGGGTACACCGGGGAGCTGTTTTTT. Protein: CASNLAGYTGELFF. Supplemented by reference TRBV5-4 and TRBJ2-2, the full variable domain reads ETGVTQSPTHLIKTRGQQVTLRCSSQSGHNTVSWYQQALGQGPQFIFQYYREEENGRGNFPPRFSGLQFPNYSSELNVNALELDDSALYLCASNLAGYTGELFFGEGSRLTVL.

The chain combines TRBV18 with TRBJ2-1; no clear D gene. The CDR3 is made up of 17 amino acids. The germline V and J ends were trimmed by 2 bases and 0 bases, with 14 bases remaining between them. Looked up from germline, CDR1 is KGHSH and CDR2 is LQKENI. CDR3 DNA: TGTGCCAGCTCACCATTTCCATTCTCGAGCTCCTACAATGAGCAGTTCTTC. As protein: CASSPFPFSSSYNEQFF.

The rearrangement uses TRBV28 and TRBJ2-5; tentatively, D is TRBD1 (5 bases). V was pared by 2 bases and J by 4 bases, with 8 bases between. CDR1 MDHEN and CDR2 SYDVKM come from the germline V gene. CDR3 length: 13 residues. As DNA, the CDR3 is TGTGCCAGCAGTTTAGTCCAGGGAGAGACCCAGTACTTC. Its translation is CASSLVQGETQYF.

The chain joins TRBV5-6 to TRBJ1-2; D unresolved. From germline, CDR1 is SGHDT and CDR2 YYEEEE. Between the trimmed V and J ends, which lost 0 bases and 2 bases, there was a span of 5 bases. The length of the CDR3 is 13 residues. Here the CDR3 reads CASSLVGNYGYTF. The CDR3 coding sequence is TGTGCCAGCAGCTTGGTCGGAAACTATGGCTACACCTTC.

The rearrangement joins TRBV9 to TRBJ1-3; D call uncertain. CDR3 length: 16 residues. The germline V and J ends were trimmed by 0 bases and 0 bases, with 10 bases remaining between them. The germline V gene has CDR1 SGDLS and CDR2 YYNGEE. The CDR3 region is CASSVAGQDSGNTIYF. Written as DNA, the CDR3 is TGTGCCAGCAGCGTAGCTGGGCAGGACTCTGGAAACACCATATATTTT.

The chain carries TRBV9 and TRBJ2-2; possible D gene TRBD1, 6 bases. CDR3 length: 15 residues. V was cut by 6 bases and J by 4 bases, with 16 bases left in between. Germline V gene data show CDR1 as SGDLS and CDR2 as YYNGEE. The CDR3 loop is CASNGLTGPTGELFF. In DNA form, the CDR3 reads TGTGCCAGCAACGGCCTGACAGGACCCACCGGGGAGCTGTTTTTT.

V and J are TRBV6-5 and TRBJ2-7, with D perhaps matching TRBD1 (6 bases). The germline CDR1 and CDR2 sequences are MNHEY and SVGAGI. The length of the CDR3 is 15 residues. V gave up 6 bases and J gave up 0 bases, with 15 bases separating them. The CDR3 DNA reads TGTGCCAGCAGCAAATCAGGGGCGAACTCCTACGAGCAGTACTTC. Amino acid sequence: CASSKSGANSYEQYF.

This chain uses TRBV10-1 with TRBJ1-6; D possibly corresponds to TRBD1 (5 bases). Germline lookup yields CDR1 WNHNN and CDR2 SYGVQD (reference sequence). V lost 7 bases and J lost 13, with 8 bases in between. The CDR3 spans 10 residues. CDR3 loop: CASNRQPLHF. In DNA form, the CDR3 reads TGCGCCAGCAATAGACAGCCCCTCCACTTT.

Written as DNA, the CDR3 is TGTGCCAGCATAGAGAACGCGGGACAGGGCTTCGGGTATGGCTACACCTTC. Translated, it gives CASIENAGQGFGYGYTF. The chain employs TRBV2 and TRBJ1-2; TRBD1 agrees at 9 bases. Germline trimming cut 7 bases from V and 5 bases from J; bases unmatched to any gene: 17. The CDR3 consists of 17 residues. Germline V gives CDR1 SNHLY, CDR2 FYNNEI.

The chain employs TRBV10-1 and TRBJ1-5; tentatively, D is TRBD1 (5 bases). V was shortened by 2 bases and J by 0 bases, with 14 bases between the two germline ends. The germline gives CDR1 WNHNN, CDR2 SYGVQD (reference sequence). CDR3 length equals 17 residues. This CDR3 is CASSEDSCSYSNQPQHF. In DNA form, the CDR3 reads TGCGCCAGCAGTGAGGACAGTTGTAGCTATAGCAATCAGCCCCAGCATTTT.

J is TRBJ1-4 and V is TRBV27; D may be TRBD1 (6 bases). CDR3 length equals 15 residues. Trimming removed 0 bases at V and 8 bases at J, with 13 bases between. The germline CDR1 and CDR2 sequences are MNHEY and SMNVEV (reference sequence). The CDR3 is CASSLSGGADEKLFF. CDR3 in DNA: TGTGCCAGCAGTTTATCGGGGGGGGCCGACGAAAAACTGTTTTTT.

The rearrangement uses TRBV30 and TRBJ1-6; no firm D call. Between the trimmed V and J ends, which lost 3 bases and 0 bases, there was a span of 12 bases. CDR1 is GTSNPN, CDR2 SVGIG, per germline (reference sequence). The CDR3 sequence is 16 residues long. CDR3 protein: CAWRRIASSYNSPLHF. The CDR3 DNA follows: TGTGCCTGGAGGAGGATAGCTAGCTCCTATAATTCACCCCTCCACTTT.

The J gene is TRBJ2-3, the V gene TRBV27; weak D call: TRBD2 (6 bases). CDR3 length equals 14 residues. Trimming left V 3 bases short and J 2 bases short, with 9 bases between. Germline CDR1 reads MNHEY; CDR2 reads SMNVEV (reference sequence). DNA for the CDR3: TGTGCCAGCAGTTTTGGGGGGACCACAGATACGCAGTATTTT. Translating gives CASSFGGTTDTQYF.